The present T cell receptor (beta chain) was sequenced within a study of T-cell memory formation after mild COVID-19. Looking at the study overall: For the most part, TCR clusters were specific to one donor.

This CDR3 has 14 residues. V shed 8 bases and J 8 bases; nucleotides not matched to a gene: 8. This clonotype has only a few counts. No antigen is known for it. General observations from the study: Clones contracting over day 15 to 85 were CD4/CD8 balanced, with later expanders leaning CD4+.

It was 5'RACE with constant-segment primers that produced the TCR alpha and TCR beta cDNA libraries, which carried sample barcodes and UMIs. MiXCR, applied by TCRdb to the 5' RACE reads, yields one record per CDR3 protein. Here the sample spans fewer than 600,000 distinct CDR3 sequences, about 20% being singletons. This rearrangement joins TRBV12-3 or TRBV12-4 to TRBJ1-4; 10 bases are a match to TRBD1. The TCR comes from an adult woman who had mild COVID-19 (a few samples of this study predate the infection). Cell type and time point are not known. Sequencing was performed on PBMCs or a T cell subset sorted from them (not recorded which). This chain's CDR3 is CASQGQGRKEKLFF. CDR3 DNA: TGTGCCAGCCAGGGACAGGGGAGGAAAGAAAAACTGTTTTTT.